Following are 22 T cell receptor beta chains from one sample sequenced in a study of T-cell memory formation after mild COVID-19. Each CDR3 protein is one row after TCRdb ran MiXCR on the 5' RACE reads. Of 300,000 to 350,000 distinct CDR3 sequences listed, just under 20% were seen once; the top ten hold around 21%. The sample comprised PBMCs or a T cell subset sorted from them (not recorded which). The receptors stem from a man aged 18 to 29 who had mild COVID-19 (a few samples of this study predate the infection). Cell type and time point are not known.

This clonotype has more than one count but fewer than ten. The V gene is TRBV7-9, the J gene TRBJ2-5; tentative D call: TRBD1 (5 bases). Germline assignment: CDR1 SEHNR and CDR2 FQNEAQ (reference sequence). The CDR3 length is 16 residues. The V gene lost 2 bases and the J gene lost 3 bases, with 16 bases spanning the gap. CDR3 DNA: TGTGCCAGCAGCTTATCCCTTTATGGCAGGGAAGAGACCCAGTACTTC. Protein product: CASSLSLYGREETQYF.

This rearrangement joins TRBV11-2 to TRBJ2-3; D might be TRBD2 (6 bases). V was clipped by 5 bases and J by 4 bases, with 13 bases between them. This CDR3 spans 14 amino acids. Germline V CDR1 and CDR2: SGHAT, FQNNGV. This CDR3 is CASSATRGADTQYF. CDR3 DNA: TGTGCCAGCAGCGCCACGCGGGGCGCAGATACGCAGTATTTT.

This clonotype has only a few counts. This chain connects TRBV6-1 to TRBJ2-7; D unclear. Trimming removed 3 bases from V and 0 bases from J, with 12 bases in between. This CDR3 is 15 amino acids long. Germline V gene data show CDR1 as MNHNS and CDR2 as SASEGT. CDR3 residues: CASSEVEESSYEQYF. The CDR3 DNA reads TGTGCCAGCAGTGAGGTAGAAGAGAGCTCCTACGAGCAGTACTTC.

The chain combines TRBV10-3 with TRBJ1-5, with 8 bases fitting TRBD1. The V gene's germline CDR1 is ENHRY and CDR2 SYGVKD. The CDR3 spans 15 residues. V trimming: 3 bases; J trimming: 4 bases; junction bases outside the gene matches: 5. The chain's CDR3 is CAISDRQGINQPQHF. The CDR3 DNA is TGTGCCATCAGTGATAGACAGGGGATAAATCAGCCCCAGCATTTT.

This clonotype has ten or more counts. The CDR3 protein is CASSLGPGQPQHF. CDR3 bases: TGCGCCAGCAGCTTGGGTCCTGGCCAGCCCCAGCATTTT. This chain uses TRBV5-1 with TRBJ1-5, with D unclear. Per the germline V gene, CDR1 is SGHRS and CDR2 is YFSETQ. Trimming removed 0 bases at V and 7 bases at J, with 8 bases between. The CDR3 covers 13 residues.

The rearrangement links TRBV7-7 to TRBJ2-1; TRBD2 is a possible D gene (6 bases). This CDR3 spans 13 amino acids. CDR1 and CDR2 (germline): SSHAT, FNYEAQ (reference sequence). The CDR3 nucleotides read TGTGCTAGCGGTCGGCGGGGTAGCAATGAGCAGTTCTTC. This codes for CASGRRGSNEQFF. Together with reference TRBV7-7 and TRBJ2-1, the CDR3 gives the full variable domain: GAGVSQSPRYKVTKRGQDVTLRCDPISSHATLYWYQQALGQGPEFLTYFNYEAQPDKSGLPSDRFSAERPEGSISTLTIQRTEQRDSAMYRCASGRRGSNEQFFGPGTRLTVL.

The genes are TRBV5-1 and TRBJ1-2; D gene ambiguous. V was shortened by 1 base and J by 0 bases, with 4 bases between the two germline ends. The length of the CDR3 is 13 residues. Germline V CDR1 and CDR2: SGHRS, YFSETQ. The CDR3 here is CASSLPTNYGYTF. In DNA form, the CDR3 reads TGCGCCAGCAGCTTGCCCACTAACTATGGCTACACCTTC.

The V and J genes are TRBV12-3 or TRBV12-4 and TRBJ1-1; the D is unclear. The CDR3 totals 13 residues. The V gene lost 6 bases and the J gene lost 4 bases, with 12 bases spanning the gap. CDR3 coding DNA: TGTGCCAGCAGCCTCATGACGGTCACTGAAGCTTTCTTT. As protein: CASSLMTVTEAFF.

This clonotype was seen a few times. The chain links TRBV5-1 to TRBJ2-5; 10 nucleotides match TRBD1. Per germline, CDR1 SGHRS and CDR2 YFSETQ. The CDR3 runs to 15 residues. V shed 4 bases, J shed 3 bases, and the junction held 6 bases outside the gene matches. The CDR3 nucleotides are TGCGCCAGCAGCAAGGGGACAGGGGTCAAAGAGACCCAGTACTTC. Translated, it gives CASSKGTGVKETQYF.

This clonotype occurred once. The chain links TRBV6-5 to TRBJ1-1; D may be TRBD1 (5 bases). The CDR3 extends over 14 amino acids. The V and J ends lost 8 bases and 1 base respectively, with 14 bases between them. CDR1 and CDR2 (germline): MNHEY, SVGAGI. The CDR3 DNA is TGTGCCAGCCATACCGGGACGGGGAACACTGAAGCTTTCTTT. It is translated as CASHTGTGNTEAFF.

This clonotype was picked up a small number of times. The J gene is TRBJ2-3, the V gene TRBV7-2; no reliable D call. V gave up 0 bases and J gave up 9 bases, with 19 bases separating them. Germline lookup yields CDR1 SGHTA and CDR2 FQGNSA. The CDR3 loop spans 16 amino acids. In DNA, the CDR3 is TGTGCCAGCAGCTTAGCGGTCGACTCTAGTTGGGCCACGCAGTATTTT. It translates to CASSLAVDSSWATQYF.

The genes are TRBV7-2 and TRBJ1-1; D is ambiguous. The CDR3 consists of 13 residues. The V gene lost 1 base and the J gene lost 7 bases, with 10 bases spanning the gap. CDR1 is SGHTA, CDR2 FQGNSA, per germline. DNA for the CDR3: TGTGCCAGCAGCTTAGGAGGGAATCGTGAAGCTTTCTTT. Its protein product is CASSLGGNREAFF.

This clonotype is a singleton in its sample. The chain has TRBV4-1 and TRBJ2-3, with 8 nucleotides matching TRBD2. Trimming at V came to 1 base and at J to 5 bases, leaving 8 bases not matched to a gene. Germline V gene data show CDR1 as MGHRA and CDR2 as YSYEKL. This CDR3 has 16 amino acids. In nucleotides, the CDR3 is TGCGCCAGCAGCCAAGCAGCTTTGACTAGCGTAGATACGCAGTATTTT. Protein: CASSQAALTSVDTQYF.

This clonotype has a handful of counts. V usage is TRBV7-2 and J usage is TRBJ2-3; possibly TRBD2 for D (5 bases). CDR1 SGHTA and CDR2 FQGNSA come from the germline V gene. The CDR3 sequence is 16 residues long. V lost 3 bases, J lost 4 bases, and 17 bases lay in between. CDR3 region: CASSLQWSGRPDTQYF. The CDR3 DNA reads TGTGCCAGCAGCTTGCAGTGGAGCGGCCGCCCAGATACGCAGTATTTT.

This clonotype was counted a few times. The chain links TRBV5-1 to TRBJ1-4; weak D call: TRBD1 (6 bases). Germline V CDR1 and CDR2: SGHRS, YFSETQ. V gave up 3 bases and J gave up 0 bases, with 15 bases separating them. This CDR3 is built from 17 residues. The CDR3 DNA reads as TGCGCCAGCAGCTGGTCCGAGGGGGGAGCAACTAATGAAAAACTGTTTTTT. It specifies CASSWSEGGATNEKLFF.

This clonotype was seen a handful of times. The chain is built from TRBV4-1 and TRBJ1-2; 7 nucleotides align to TRBD1. Trimming at V came to 4 bases and at J to 2 bases, leaving 7 bases not matched to a gene. There are 15 residues in the CDR3. Germline V gene data show CDR1 as MGHRA and CDR2 as YSYEKL. For the CDR3, the DNA is TGCGCCAGCAGCCTCCGGGACAGTGGAAACTATGGCTACACCTTC. Protein sequence: CASSLRDSGNYGYTF.

J is TRBJ2-3 and V is TRBV7-2; TRBD2 matches 11 bases. The trim removed 5 bases at V and 0 bases at J, leaving 4 bases unmatched. The V gene's germline CDR1 is SGHTA and CDR2 FQGNSA. CDR3 size: 16 residues. The CDR3 loop is CASSTRLAGSTDTQYF. The DNA of the CDR3 is TGTGCCAGCAGCACGCGACTAGCGGGGAGCACAGATACGCAGTATTTT.

This clonotype was seen a handful of times. V usage is TRBV12-3 or TRBV12-4 and J usage is TRBJ2-5, with D perhaps matching TRBD1 or TRBD2 (6 bases each). The CDR3 runs to 13 residues. Deletions cut 7 bases from V and 5 bases from J, with 14 bases between. The CDR3 DNA reads TGTGCCAGCACTCGGGGGCCAGAGGAGACCCAGTACTTC. This translates into CASTRGPEETQYF.

This chain connects TRBV29-1 to TRBJ1-1; 7 nucleotides match TRBD1. The trim removed 7 bases at V and 13 bases at J, leaving 18 bases unmatched. From germline, CDR1 is SQVTM and CDR2 ANQGSEA. This CDR3 is 13 amino acids long. The DNA for the CDR3 is TGCAGCGCCCTGGGGTGGGACAGCGGCGCGGGTTTCTTT. Translated: CSALGWDSGAGFF.

The CDR3 sequence: CASSLGRGGAEAFF. CDR3 DNA sequence: TGCGCCAGCAGCTTGGGCAGGGGAGGCGCTGAAGCTTTCTTT. V usage is TRBV5-1 and J usage is TRBJ1-1; tentative D call: TRBD1 (6 bases). Looked up from germline, CDR1 is SGHRS and CDR2 is YFSETQ. The CDR3 contains 14 residues. Trimming shortened V by 0 bases and J by 6 bases, and 12 bases separated the two germline ends. Variable domain in full (rest from reference TRBV5-1 and TRBJ1-1): KAGVTQTPRYLIKTRGQQVTLSCSPISGHRSVSWYQQTPGQGLQFLFEYFSETQRNKGNFPGRFSGRQFSNSRSEMNVSTLELGDSALYLCASSLGRGGAEAFFGQGTRLTVV.

This clonotype has more than one count but fewer than ten. The V call is TRBV6-2 or TRBV6-3, the J call TRBJ2-3; 7 bases are a match to TRBD1. The germline V gene encodes CDR1 MNHEY and CDR2 SVGEGT. CDR3 size: 16 residues. J lost 3 bases, V lost 2 bases, and 8 bases had no gene match. The CDR3 region is CASSYTTGFNTDTQYF. The CDR3 coding sequence is TGTGCCAGCAGTTACACGACAGGGTTCAATACAGATACGCAGTATTTT.

The gene calls are TRBV6-5 and TRBJ2-1; 8 bases are a match to TRBD1. CDR1 and CDR2 from the germline V gene are MNHEY and SVGAGI. The CDR3 has 14 residues. J was trimmed by 9 bases and V by 6 bases; bases with no gene match: 10. CDR3 residues: CASSIRQGRVEQFF. The CDR3 DNA is TGTGCCAGCAGCATACGACAGGGGCGAGTTGAGCAGTTCTTC.